These T cell receptor beta chains were read from a single sample in a study of tumor-infiltrating lymphocytes in primary liver carcinoma. TCRdb itself ran the multiplex PCR reads through MiXCR, one entry per CDR3 protein. There are roughly 120,000 distinct CDR3 sequences in the sample; roughly 69% occur only once, and approximately 10% lies in the top ten. The material sequenced was liver tumor tissue from sampling region 1. Receptor source: a woman between 55 and 75 years old with primary liver carcinoma and hepatitis B virus infection. The CDR3 runs from the conserved cysteine through the conserved F or W. Each record gives: clone size, J gene, CDR3 length, D gene, V gene, CDR3 DNA, CDR3 protein. The D gene is left open where the match is weak. Where a row states a size, it is once, few, many or the class of an expanded clone; other rows omit it.

>-|TRBJ2-2|13|TRBD2|TRBV29-1
TGCAGCGTAGGGACTAGCACCACCCGGGAGCTGTTTTTT
CSVGTSTTRELFF
>-|TRBJ2-7|13|-|TRBV6-1
TGTGCCAGCGGGAGAGACAGACCCCACGAGCAGTACTTC
CASGRDRPHEQYF
>-|TRBJ2-7|15|-|TRBV4-1
TGCGCCAGCAGCCAAGAGGGGAGCCGTTACTACGAGCAGTACTTC
CASSQEGSRYYEQYF
>once|TRBJ2-7|12|-|TRBV12-3/TRBV12-4
TGTGTCAGCAGTTTCCAGATGGGGGAGCAGTACTTC
CVSSFQMGEQYF
>few|TRBJ1-1|16|-|TRBV12-3/TRBV12-4
TGTGCCAGCAGTTTACCGGGGTTGGCGCCTAACACTGAAGCTTTCTTT
CASSLPGLAPNTEAFF
>-|TRBJ2-2|15|-|TRBV29-1
TGTAGCGCCCGTGCCGGGACAAAGAACACCGGGGAGCTGTTTTTT
CSARAGTKNTGELFF
>many|TRBJ2-7|15|TRBD1|TRBV6-5
TGTGCCAGCAGTTTGGCCGGGACAGGGAGGGACGAGCAGTACTTC
CASSLAGTGRDEQYF
>once|TRBJ1-2|14|-|TRBV7-8
TGTGTCAGCAGCCCGACGGGGGAGGCGGGTGGCTACACCTTC
CVSSPTGEAGGYTF
>-|TRBJ2-2|12|-|TRBV11-1
TGTGCCATCAGCTTACAGGTCGGGGAGCCGTCTTTT
CAISLQVGEPSF
>-|TRBJ2-3|14|-|TRBV11-3
TGTGCCAGCAGCTCCATGAGTAGCACAGATACGCAGTATTTT
CASSSMSSTDTQYF
>-|TRBJ2-1|13|-|TRBV11-3
TGTGCCAGCGGTGCCAGGGGCCACAATGAGCAGTTCTTC
CASGARGHNEQFF
>-|TRBJ1-1|13|-|TRBV11-2
TGTTCAAGCAGCCTCGCGCTGAACACTGAAGCTTTCTTT
CSSSLALNTEAFF
>few|TRBJ2-1|15|-|TRBV5-6
TGTGCCAACAGCTTCCTAGCACGGTCCAACAATGAGCAGTTCTTC
CANSFLARSNNEQFF
>many|TRBJ2-1|18|-|TRBV10-3
TGTGCCATCAGTGACCTGAGGGCTAGGGGTCCCCACTACAATGAGCAGTTCTTC
CAISDLRARGPHYNEQFF
>many|TRBJ1-2|17|-|TRBV11-2
TGTGCCAGCAGCCCAGTTCGAGGTGCGGGAGGAAGGTATGGCTACACCTTC
CASSPVRGAGGRYGYTF
>-|TRBJ2-7|16|TRBD2|TRBV7-8
TGTGCCAGCAGCTTAAGTACTAGCGGGGTTACCTACGAGCAGTACTTC
CASSLSTSGVTYEQYF
>-|TRBJ2-7|16|TRBD1|TRBV30
TGTGCCTGGAATTTAAGGGGAAGGACAGGGGGCTACGAGCAGTACTTC
CAWNLRGRTGGYEQYF
>-|TRBJ1-5|16|TRBD1|TRBV28
TGTGCCAGCAGTTCCGCCGGGACAGCCGCATATCAGCCCCAGCATTTT
CASSSAGTAAYQPQHF
>-|TRBJ2-1|15|TRBD1|TRBV29-1
TGCAGCGTTCAAACCGGGACAGGGGAGGACAATGAGCAGCTCTTC
CSVQTGTGEDNEQLF
>many|TRBJ2-6|18|TRBD1|TRBV5-5
TGTGCCAGCAGCTTCCGCCGGGACAGGGTGTCTGGGGCCAACGTCCTGACTTTC
CASSFRRDRVSGANVLTF
>few|TRBJ2-3|15|-|TRBV6-4
TGTGCCAGCAGTGACTCGAATGGCGGCACAGATACGCAGTATTTT
CASSDSNGGTDTQYF
>once|TRBJ2-3|14|-|TRBV11-2
TGTGCCAGCAGTCCGGGGACATGGCCTGATACGCAGTATTTT
CASSPGTWPDTQYF
>few|TRBJ1-5|15|-|TRBV12-3/TRBV12-4
TGTGCCAGCAGTACCGCGGGTGGGGTTGATCAGCCCCAGCATTTT
CASSTAGGVDQPQHF
>-|TRBJ2-7|17|TRBD2|TRBV13
TGTGACAGCAGCTCGGAGGGACTAGCGGGAGTGTTGTACGAGCAGTACTTC
CDSSSEGLAGVLYEQYF
>many|TRBJ1-3|14|TRBD1|TRBV6-6
TGTGCCAGCAGTCAGGGACAGGCGGTCAACACCATATATTTT
CASSQGQAVNTIYF
>many|TRBJ2-3|16|TRBD2|TRBV6-5
TGTGCCAGCAGTTACTCACTAGCGGGTAGCACAGATACGCAGTATTTT
CASSYSLAGSTDTQYF
>-|TRBJ2-3|14|-|TRBV6-2/TRBV6-3
TGTGTCAGCCTCTTAGCAGGAGCTGCAGATACGCAGTACTTT
CVSLLAGAADTQYF
>many|TRBJ2-5|13|-|TRBV11-2
TGTGCCAGCAGCTTAGTCCTCCACGAGACCCAGTACTTC
CASSLVLHETQYF
>-|TRBJ1-1|12|TRBD1|TRBV6-5
TGTGCCATTAGACGGGACAGTTCTGAAGCTTTCTTT
CAIRRDSSEAFF
>-|TRBJ1-4|17|-|TRBV4-1
TGCGCCAGCAGCCACCTAGGGGGGGGCGCGGCTAATGAAGAACTGTTTTTT
CASSHLGGGAANEELFF
>-|TRBJ2-7|13|-|TRBV15
TGTGCCACCAGCATCCCCCAGTCCTACGAGCAGTGCTTC
CATSIPQSYEQCF
>-|TRBJ2-6|17|TRBD1|TRBV7-3
TGTGCCAGCAGTTCCGGGACAGGCCGCTCTGGGGCCAAGGACCTGACTTTC
CASSSGTGRSGAKDLTF